This TCR beta chain was obtained from a study of T-cell memory formation after mild COVID-19. From the 5' RACE reads, TCRdb called clonotypes with MiXCR, one entry per CDR3 protein. The sample consists of around 450,000 distinct CDR3 sequences, 20% to 25% of them appearing once. This CDR3 region has 14 residues. V lost 8 bases and J lost 3, with 16 bases in between. In germline, CDR1 is MNHNS, CDR2 SASEGT. Study-level findings and limits: Day 15 to 85 contracting clones showed balanced CD4/CD8; later expanders leaned CD4+. There were some responding clones in pre-infection memory, which suggested that cross-reactive memory had joined.

This clonotype showed up just a few times. Its antigen is still unknown. This sequence originates from an adult woman who had mild COVID-19 (a few samples of this study predate the infection). Cell type and time point are not known. This rearrangement joins TRBV6-1 to TRBJ1-1; a weak D match, TRBD1 (5 bases). The material sequenced was PBMCs or a T cell subset sorted from them (not recorded which). The CDR3 DNA sequence: TGTGCCAGCCGGGCGTGGGGCAGCGACACTGAAGCTTTCTTT. Its translation is CASRAWGSDTEAFF.